This TCR beta chain was sequenced in a study of blood T cell repertoires in COVID-19. Living in roughly 25 US areas, the participants were between roughly 18 and 90 years of age. Assay: immunoSEQ multiplex PCR; the TCRdb copy retains only in-frame clones and omits some. Of 250,000 or so clones detected, 75% to 95% appear once; the ten largest clones hold approximately 2.7%. Input material: PBMCs or T cells enriched from blood (not recorded which). This clonotype originated in a man in his forties who had been exposed to COVID-19.

This CDR3 reads CATITGVVTEAFF. CDR3 sequence (DNA): TGTGCCACTATTACAGGGGTTGTGACTGAAGCTTTCTTT. This chain connects TRBV12-3 or TRBV12-4 to TRBJ1-1, with 7 positions matching TRBD1. This CDR3 comprises 13 residues. V lost 10 bases and J lost 5; bases outside the gene matches: 10.